The T cell receptor (beta chain) described here comes from a study of T cell responses to AZD1222 COVID-19 vaccine. Germline CDR1 LNHDA, CDR2 SQIVND (reference sequence). Trimming removed 5 bases from V and 7 bases from J; junction bases left unmatched: 11. CDR3 length: 15 residues. Here immunoSEQ multiplex PCR was the method, and the copy in TCRdb shows in-frame clones only, minus some. Here the sample spans about 120,000 clones, 84% being singletons. Concerning this clone: Its antigen is undetermined.

Study-wide results and caveats: Only a handful of AZD1222 recipients, several in all, had baseline seropositivity. Following two doses of AZD1222, Spike-specific TCR breadth and depth rose.

This receptor was taken from an adult who received the AZD1222 COVID-19 vaccine. This material consisted of peripheral blood, taken 28 days after the second AZD1222 dose. The V gene is TRBV19, the J gene TRBJ2-1, with 7 bases fitting TRBD1. CDR3 amino acids: CASSLPGTVLNEQFF. Here the CDR3 DNA reads TGTGCCAGTAGTCTTCCCGGGACAGTTCTTAATGAGCAGTTCTTC.